This TCR beta chain was recorded in a study of Tregs in tolerant kidney transplant recipients. The CDR3 has 11 amino acids. With 3 bases clipped from V and 5 bases from J, the junction kept 0 bases outside the gene matches. Germline V gene lookup returns CDR1 DFQATT and CDR2 SNEGSKA (reference sequence). Produced via immunoSEQ multiplex PCR; TCRdb's table is partial and in-frame only. The sample shows 95,000 to 120,000 clones, roughly 89% of them seen only once. The source was CD4+ T cells from blood, collected before the transplant. V is TRBV20-1 and J is TRBJ2-7, with 8 bases that match TRBD2. The origin of this receptor is a human donor who received a combined kidney and bone marrow transplant. The CDR3 spells CSASGRDEQYF. The CDR3 DNA follows: TGCAGTGCTAGCGGGAGGGACGAGCAGTACTTC.